This T cell receptor beta chain comes out of a study of blood T cell repertoires in COVID-19. Study as a whole: Donors in the United States, Italy and Spain gave samples during acute or convalescent COVID-19. The cDNA or gDNA used as material had been derived from T cells, B-cell-depleted T cells, or PBMCs.

V lost 6 bases, J lost 7 bases, and 4 bases stayed unmatched. CDR3 length: 14 amino acids. CDR1 SGHTA and CDR2 FQGNSA come from the germline V gene. Per the study methods: Cell counts per sample came from amplifying reference gene primers. The protocol was immunoSEQ multiplex PCR, while the TCRdb copy is restricted to in-frame clones and leaves out a portion. Clone size and V and J calls were adopted from that table, with D and trimming inferred from the DNA. The sample comprises 29,000 or so clones, around 67% of which are singletons, and roughly a sixth rests with the top ten. This chain joins TRBV7-2 and TRBJ1-6; the match to TRBD1 covers 9 bases. This receptor was obtained from a human donor in a cohort sampled during active COVID-19. The sample was peripheral blood. In DNA, the CDR3 is TGTGCCAGCAGTCGGGACAGGGAAAATTCACCCCTCCACTTT. Residues: CASSRDRENSPLHF.